This TCR beta chain derives from a study of graft-versus-host responses after intestinal transplantation. Across the whole study: Transplantation in recipients was multivisceral, liver-intestinal, or isolated intestinal. General study results and limits: Recipient marrow showed GvH clones, some seen first in ileum or blood.

Points on this clone: The antigen remains undetermined.

TCRdb's table, derived via immunoSEQ multiplex PCR, lists solely in-frame clones and lacks some. The table shows 80,000 to 100,000 clones, with around nine tenths occurring only once. The CDR3 is 15 amino acids. Germline CDR1 and CDR2: MDHEN and SYDVKM. V was trimmed by 2 bases and J by 4 bases, leaving 12 bases between them. The receptor comes from a human donor who received an intestinal transplant. The chain links TRBV28 to TRBJ2-1, with D maybe TRBD2 (6 bases). Material: unstimulated CD4+ T cells sorted from spleen or lymph node cells, obtained before intestinal transplant. This CDR3 reads CASSLIAGMYNEQFF. The DNA for the CDR3 is TGTGCCAGCAGTTTAATTGCGGGAATGTACAATGAGCAGTTCTTC.